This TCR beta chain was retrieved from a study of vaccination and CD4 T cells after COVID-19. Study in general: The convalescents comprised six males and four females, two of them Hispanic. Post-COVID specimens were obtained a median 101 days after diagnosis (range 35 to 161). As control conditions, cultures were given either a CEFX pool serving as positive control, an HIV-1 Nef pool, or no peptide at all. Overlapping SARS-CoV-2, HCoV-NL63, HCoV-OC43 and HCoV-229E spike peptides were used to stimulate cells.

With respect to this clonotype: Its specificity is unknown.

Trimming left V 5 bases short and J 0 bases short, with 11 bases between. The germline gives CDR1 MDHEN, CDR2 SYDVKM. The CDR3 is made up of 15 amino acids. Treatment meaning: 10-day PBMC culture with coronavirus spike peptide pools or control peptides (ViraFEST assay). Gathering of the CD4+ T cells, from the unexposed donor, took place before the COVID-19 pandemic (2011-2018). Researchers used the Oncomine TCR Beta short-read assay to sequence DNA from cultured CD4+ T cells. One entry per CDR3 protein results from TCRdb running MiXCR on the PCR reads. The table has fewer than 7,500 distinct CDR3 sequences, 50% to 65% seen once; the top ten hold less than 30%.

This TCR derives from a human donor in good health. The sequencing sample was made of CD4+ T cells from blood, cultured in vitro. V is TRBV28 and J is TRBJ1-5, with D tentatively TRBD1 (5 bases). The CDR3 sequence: CASSPDTYSNQPQHF. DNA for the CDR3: TGTGCCAGCAGTCCGGACACCTATAGCAATCAGCCCCAGCATTTT.